Listed below are T cell receptor beta chains from one sample, sequenced in a study of cytotoxic CD8 clonotypes in ibrutinib-treated CLL. The repertoire was sequenced with immunoSEQ multiplex PCR; TCRdb's copy has only in-frame clones and lacks some. This table has about 330,000 clones, 67% appearing once. Source: PBMCs, taken after 36 months of ibrutinib treatment. The receptors here all came from a human donor with chronic lymphocytic leukemia. The CDR3 runs from the conserved cysteine through the conserved F or W. Fields, in order: J gene, V gene, D gene, clone size, CDR3 DNA, CDR3 protein. A D gene is named only where the DNA matches it firmly. Rows give clone size only sometimes, using once, few, many, or a class for an expanded clone.

TRBJ1-2	TRBV2	TRBD1	NA	TGTGCCAGCAGTGAAGCAAACAGGGGTGACTATGGCTACACCTTC	CASSEANRGDYGYTF
TRBJ1-4	TRBV4-1	TRBD1	NA	TGCGCCAGCAGCCAAGATAACAGGGGCACTAATGAAAAACTGTTTTTT	CASSQDNRGTNEKLFF
TRBJ2-1	TRBV5-1	NA	once	TGCGCCAGCAGGTTCAGGGGTACGGCTGAGCAGTTCTTC	CASRFRGTAEQFF
TRBJ2-7	TRBV4-2	TRBD2	few	TGTGCCAGCAGGAGACGCGGGGGGGACGGGGAGCAGTACTTC	CASRRRGGDGEQYF
TRBJ2-5	TRBV2	TRBD2	few	TGTGCCAGCAGTGGCCCCGGGGACAGTTTGGTTCGCGGGGGGGCCTGGGAGACCCAGTACTTC	CASSGPGDSLVRGGAWETQYF
TRBJ2-5	TRBV28	TRBD2	NA	TGTGCCAGCAGTCCCACCGGGGGGTCCCAAGAGACCCAGTACTTC	CASSPTGGSQETQYF
TRBJ2-2	TRBV7-6	TRBD1	few	TGTGCCAGCAGCCCACGGACAGGGTTGGGCACCGGGGAGCTGTTTTTT	CASSPRTGLGTGELFF
TRBJ1-5	TRBV6-1	TRBD1	NA	TGTGCCAGCAGTGAGTGGGGACAGACACTTAGCAATCAGCCCCAGCATTTT	CASSEWGQTLSNQPQHF
TRBJ2-5	TRBV5-1	NA	NA	TGCGCCAGCAGCTCCGGGACTCTACCCAAGTACCAAGAGACCCAGTACTTC	CASSSGTLPKYQETQYF
TRBJ2-3	TRBV9	TRBD2	NA	TGTGCCAGCAGCGGGGACTACACAGATACGCAGTATTTT	CASSGDYTDTQYF
TRBJ2-7	TRBV5-1	NA	NA	TGCGCCAGCAGCTTTGCTTCGACGTTGGGAATCTACGAGCAGTACTTC	CASSFASTLGIYEQYF
TRBJ2-5	TRBV27	NA	NA	TGTGCCAGCAGTTTATCGCTCCAAGAGACCCAGTACTTC	CASSLSLQETQYF
TRBJ1-2	TRBV4-1	TRBD1	NA	TGCGCCAGCAGCCAACCATCGACAGGGACGGTGAACTATGGCTACACCTTC	CASSQPSTGTVNYGYTF
TRBJ2-7	TRBV7-6	NA	NA	TGTGCCAGCAGCCTATACCAGGCATCGGCGTACTTC	CASSLYQASAYF
TRBJ2-7	TRBV19	NA	NA	TGTGCCAGTAGTTCCCGTCTCTACGAGCAGTACTTC	CASSSRLYEQYF
TRBJ2-7	TRBV28	TRBD1	NA	TGTGCCAGCAGTTTCCGGGACAGAGGATACGAGCAGTACTTC	CASSFRDRGYEQYF
TRBJ2-3	TRBV20-1	TRBD2	many	TGCAGTGCGCGACTAGCGTATACGCAGTATTTT	CSARLAYTQYF
TRBJ1-2	TRBV11-2	NA	NA	TGTGCCAGCAGCGACCGGGACACCCCCGTTTCGGATGGCTACACCTTC	CASSDRDTPVSDGYTF
TRBJ1-2	TRBV28	TRBD1	few	TGTGCCAGCAGTCAACGACAGGGGACGAGCTATGGCTACACCTTC	CASSQRQGTSYGYTF
TRBJ2-3	TRBV7-9	TRBD2	NA	TGTGCCAGCAGCGGTCGGAAGCGGGGGGATGGCACAGATACGCAGTATTTT	CASSGRKRGDGTDTQYF
TRBJ2-1	TRBV5-4	TRBD2	NA	TGTGCCAGCAGCCCGGGGACTAGTCGTAATGAGCAGTTCTTC	CASSPGTSRNEQFF
TRBJ1-4	TRBV27	NA	once	TGTGCCAGCACCCGAGTGGGGGGCGTAGAAAAACTGTTTTTT	CASTRVGGVEKLFF